This T cell receptor (beta chain) was captured in a study of T cells in Graves' hyperthyroidism and ophthalmopathy. Findings of the study overall: Most expanded thyroid clonotypes above 0.001 also appeared in blood.

Researchers barred patients who had uncontrolled infection, other autoimmune disease, pregnancy or lactation. Drawn at first hyperthyroidism diagnosis, the blood sample preceded any ophthalmopathy symptoms. Trimming took 10 bases from V and 6 from J, leaving 29 bases between them. The CDR3 has 16 amino acids. CDR1 SGHTS and CDR2 YDEGEE come from the germline V gene. With regard to this clonotype: Antigen specificity is unknown. This may stem from a read error, because a much larger clone lies one nucleotide away.

TCR beta CDR3 sequences were amplified from RNA transcripts. Carried out on the TCR CDR3, a first-round RT-PCR used the HTBI primer set. TCRdb reprocessed the multiplex PCR reads with MiXCR, giving one entry per CDR3 protein. The sample comprises over 200,000 distinct CDR3 sequences, approximately 15% of which are singletons, and about an eighth rests with the top ten. The clonotype originates from a woman in her thirties or forties with Graves' hyperthyroidism that later progressed to Graves' ophthalmopathy. The specimen sequenced was blood. The rearrangement links TRBV5-8 to TRBJ2-7; D is possibly TRBD1 (7 bases). CDR3 DNA: TGTGCCGGAGGGGGCCGGAAACCTGTCTACTTGGGCGAGCAGTACTTC. Translating it yields CAGGGRKPVYLGEQYF.